These 5 T cell receptor beta chains came from one sample sequenced in a study of blood T cells in healthy people across ages (dated by TCRdb to the mid-2010s). The method was 5' RACE. Sequencing took place on an Illumina HiSeq 2500. A second PCR of about 6 to 12 cycles was run with a J-beta primer mix and a sample-barcoded 5' primer. TCRdb passed the public sequencing reads through fastp at Q25 and MiXCR, retaining productive beta sequences. Under each unique CDR3 protein, matching rows form one entry showing the most common genes and DNA. In this sample the table shows about 620,000 distinct CDR3 sequences, about 21% of which occur a single time. The top ten clones comprise 3% to 4.5% of the sample. Sequences were obtained from blood. The origin of the receptors is a man aged 65 to 79 in good health.

Only a few counts were recorded for this clonotype. The chain recombines TRBV2 with TRBJ1-6, with D uncertain. Germline V gives CDR1 SNHLY, CDR2 FYNNEI. V lost 4 bases to trimming and J lost 0 bases, with 4 bases between them. The CDR3 is made up of 14 amino acids. CDR3 sequence reads: CASSADSYNSPLHF. As DNA, the CDR3 is TGTGCCAGCAGTGCCGACTCCTATAATTCACCCCTCCACTTT.

This clonotype has just a few counts. V usage is TRBV6-6 and J usage is TRBJ1-4; D uncertain. The CDR3 length is 14 residues. Trimming removed 5 bases from V and 4 bases from J, with 11 bases in between. CDR1 is MNHNY and CDR2 is SVGAGI in the germline V gene (reference sequence). CDR3 sequence (DNA): TGTGCCAGCAGTATAACACCCGATAATGAAAAACTGTTTTTT. It encodes CASSITPDNEKLFF.

This clonotype was seen only a few times. This chain joins TRBV5-1 and TRBJ2-7, with TRBD1 identical over 10 bases. V gave up 0 bases and J gave up 2 bases; unmatched junction bases: 2. The CDR3 has 15 amino acids. CDR1 and CDR2 from the germline V gene are SGHRS and YFSETQ. The CDR3 reads CASSLGQGATYEQYF. As DNA, the CDR3 is TGCGCCAGCAGCTTGGGACAGGGGGCGACCTACGAGCAGTACTTC.

This clonotype was seen repeatedly, ten times or more. The CDR3 DNA reads TGTGCCAGCAGCGCTTCGTCCCGGGCGGAGCAGTACTTC. Translated: CASSASSRAEQYF. This chain uses TRBV9 with TRBJ2-7; D gene ambiguous. V gave up 3 bases and J gave up 7 bases, with 14 bases separating them. The germline CDR1 and CDR2 sequences are SGDLS and YYNGEE. CDR3 length: 13 amino acids.

This clonotype was found a few times. The chain combines TRBV11-2 with TRBJ2-7; TRBD2 might be the D (5 bases). Trimming stripped 6 bases from V and 7 bases from J, with 16 bases between. Per germline, CDR1 SGHAT and CDR2 FQNNGV. The CDR3 length is 13 residues. The CDR3 protein is CASREFPRGEQYF. For the CDR3, the DNA is TGTGCCAGCAGGGAGTTCCCACGAGGGGAGCAGTACTTC.